This T cell receptor beta chain stems from a study of shared clonotypes between healthy human individuals. At the level of the study: Plates per donor: three CD4 naive, three CD4 memory, two CD8 naive, one CD8 memory.

Study findings and constraints: Clonotype sharing among donors, it was expected, would be affected by sequencing depth.

Points on this clone: What it recognizes is unknown. Additional DNA sequences in this sample encode the identical CDR3.

It was into CD45RA+ naive and CD45RA-negative memory subsets that the CD4+ cells were split. The CDR3 is 13 residues long. Germline assignment: CDR1 KGHSH and CDR2 LQKENI. The V and J ends lost 3 bases and 4 bases respectively, with 7 bases between them. In the original analysis: Junction-only immunoSEQ data arrived without quality scores, meaning filtering differed. TCRdb's copy holds only in-frame clones and misses some; the assay was immunoSEQ multiplex PCR. The V and J calls and clone size are taken from that table; D and trimming were inferred from the DNA. This sample yields millions of clones, of which roughly 96% are seen a single time; more than 0.1% belongs to the top ten.

Input material: naive CD4+ T cells sorted from blood. The subset here: CD45RA+ positively selected. The sequence derives from a man aged 18-30 years in good health. The chain is built from TRBV18 and TRBJ1-3, with a tentative D call TRBD1 (5 bases). CDR3 in amino acids: CASSPGLGNTIYF. The CDR3 bases are TGTGCCAGCTCACCGGGGCTAGGAAACACCATATATTTT.